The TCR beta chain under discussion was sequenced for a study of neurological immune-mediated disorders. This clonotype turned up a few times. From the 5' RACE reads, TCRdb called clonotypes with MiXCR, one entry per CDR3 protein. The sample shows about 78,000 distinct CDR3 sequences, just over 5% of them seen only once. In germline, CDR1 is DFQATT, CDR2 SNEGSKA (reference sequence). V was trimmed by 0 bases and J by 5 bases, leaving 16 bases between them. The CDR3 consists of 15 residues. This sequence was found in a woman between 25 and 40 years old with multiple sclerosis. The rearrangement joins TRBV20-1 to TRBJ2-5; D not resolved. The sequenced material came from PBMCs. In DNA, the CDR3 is TGCAGTGCTAGAGATTTGGCAGCGACGGCGGAGACCCAGTACTTC. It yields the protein CSARDLAATAETQYF.